This TCR beta chain was identified during a study of blood T cells in healthy people across ages. A J-beta primer mix and a sample-barcoded 5' primer were used in a second PCR of about 7 to 11 cycles. TCRdb re-analysed the 5' RACE reads in MiXCR, keeping a single row per CDR3 protein. The table shows fewer than 700,000 distinct CDR3 sequences, with roughly 41% occurring only once. Healthy Caucasian individuals from Russia aged about 6 to 90 served as donors. CDR3 length equals 14 residues. V was pared by 1 base and J by 7 bases, with 16 bases between. The germline V gene encodes CDR1 DFQATT and CDR2 SNEGSKA (reference sequence).

This chain links TRBV20-1 with TRBJ2-5; no definite D call. The sample was blood. The clonotype originates from a man of 80 years or more in good health. The CDR3 loop reads CSARGPTSQRTQYF. The CDR3 DNA reads as TGCAGTGCTAGAGGCCCAACCTCTCAGAGGACCCAGTACTTC.